This TCR beta chain was sequenced for a study of cytomegalovirus exposure and HLA in healthy donors. The PCR used 60 Vbeta and 13 Jbeta primers. Measured with immunoSEQ multiplex PCR; TCRdb has only the in-frame clones, and not every one. The sample carries about 120,000 clones, 74% recorded once. Germline lookup yields CDR1 MDHEN and CDR2 SYDVKM. This CDR3 has 15 amino acids. Trimming shortened V by 5 bases and J by 4 bases, and 15 bases separated the two germline ends. Each donor was healthy, and each was a bone marrow donor. This donor's record omits CMV serostatus. This chain links TRBV28 with TRBJ2-1; D might be TRBD1 (5 bases). The clonotype comes from a human donor in good health. The sequencing input was PBMCs. For the CDR3, the DNA is TGTGCCAGCAGTGGTAGGGGTTCGAGTTACAATGAGCAGTTCTTC. It yields the protein CASSGRGSSYNEQFF.